Shown below are 4 T cell receptor beta chains from a single sample sequenced in a study of CD8+CD57+ T cells in acquired aplastic anemia. CDR3 and TCR beta VDJ profiling relied on a genomic DNA template. TCRdb reprocessed the reads with MiXCR, giving one entry per CDR3 protein. The sample records about 200,000 distinct CDR3 sequences, 65% being singletons. Patients chosen for sequencing had CD8+CD57+ cells that had expanded, as shown by flow cytometry. What was sequenced was sorted CD4+, CD8+, or CD8+CD57+ T cells (not recorded which) from PBMCs. The receptors here all came from a human donor with aplastic anemia.

The gene calls are TRBV5-5 and TRBJ1-2; D is possibly TRBD1 (5 bases). Trimming took 4 bases from V and 1 from J, leaving 14 bases between them. Germline-derived CDR1 and CDR2 are SGHKS and YYEKEE (reference sequence). The CDR3 covers 15 residues. The DNA for the CDR3 is TGTGCCAGCAGCCTGGGACTCCCGGTTAACTATGGCTACACCTTC. Translation: CASSLGLPVNYGYTF.

The chain uses TRBV24-1 and TRBJ2-3; TRBD1 agrees at 7 bases. The CDR3 has 16 residues. Germline V CDR1 and CDR2: KGHDR, SFDVKD. Trimming took 5 bases from V and 6 from J; bases not matched to a gene: 13. CDR3 in amino acids: CATSALRGPEEDTQYF. The CDR3 DNA reads TGTGCCACCAGTGCACTAAGGGGGCCTGAAGAGGATACGCAGTATTTT.

The J gene is TRBJ2-3, the V gene TRBV7-3; 10 nucleotides align to TRBD2. J lost 7 bases, V lost 8 bases, and 12 bases had no gene match. From germline, CDR1 is SGHTA and CDR2 FQGTGA. The CDR3 loop spans 15 amino acids. The CDR3 nucleotides are TGTGCCAGCCGTCAGCGGGGGGGTGGATCAAATACGCAGTATTTT. This encodes CASRQRGGGSNTQYF.

This clonotype is a singleton in its sample. The rearrangement uses TRBV29-1 and TRBJ2-1, with a possible D match to TRBD2 (7 bases). CDR3 length equals 17 residues. The germline V gene encodes CDR1 SQVTM and CDR2 ANQGSEA. Trimming took off 1 base at V and 3 bases at J, with 19 bases between the two ends. The CDR3 loop is CSVEGKVGGADYNEQFF. CDR3 coding DNA: TGCAGCGTTGAAGGTAAAGTGGGGGGGGCGGACTACAATGAGCAGTTCTTC.